These T cell receptor beta chains were read from a single sample in a study of cytotoxic CD8 clonotypes in ibrutinib-treated CLL. Libraries were prepared by immunoSEQ multiplex PCR; TCRdb keeps only in-frame clonotypes and omits some of them. Of about 130,000 clones in the sample, approximately 83% were seen once. The sample here was PBMCs, taken after 24 months of ibrutinib treatment. These receptors were collected from a human donor with chronic lymphocytic leukemia. Each CDR3 is given with its conserved first and last residue. The D gene is left open where the match is weak. A row's size may be missing; if present it is once, few, many or a size class.

d_gene	j_gene	abundance	v_gene	CDR3nt	CDR3aa
.	TRBJ1-4	few	TRBV7-2	TGTGCCAGCAGCTCCTCGGCGGGCCCTAATGAAAAACTGTTTTTT	CASSSSAGPNEKLFF
.	TRBJ2-3	.	TRBV7-3	TGTGCCAGCAGCTTATTTTCAGATACGCAGTATTTT	CASSLFSDTQYF
.	TRBJ2-7	.	TRBV30	TGTGCCTGGAGTCCCCCCTTGGGTTCATCCTCCTACGAGCAGTACTTC	CAWSPPLGSSSYEQYF
TRBD2	TRBJ2-3	.	TRBV5-5	TGTGCCAGCAGCAAAGGGACTAGCGGACGCACAGATACGCAGTATTTT	CASSKGTSGRTDTQYF
TRBD2	TRBJ2-5	once	TRBV28	TGTGCCACTACCGTCGGACTAGCAAAAGAGACCCAGTACTTC	CATTVGLAKETQYF
TRBD1	TRBJ2-3	.	TRBV29-1	TGCAGCGTTGGGGGACAGGGGTACGCTAGCACAGATACGCAGTATTTT	CSVGGQGYASTDTQYF
.	TRBJ2-5	once	TRBV7-2	TGTGCCAGCAGCCTAGGGGTAACTAGAGCGCAAGAGACCCAGTACTTC	CASSLGVTRAQETQYF
TRBD2	TRBJ2-6	.	TRBV28	TGTGCCAGCAGTTCAATCCTAGCGGGAGGGATGTCTGGGGCCAACGTCCTGACTTTC	CASSSILAGGMSGANVLTF
.	TRBJ2-3	.	TRBV7-2	TGTGCCAGCAGCTCGACAGATACGCAGTATTTT	CASSSTDTQYF
.	TRBJ1-4	.	TRBV19	TGTGCCAGTACCTTAGATCTTTCAACTAATGAAAAACTGTTTTTT	CASTLDLSTNEKLFF
.	TRBJ2-1	.	TRBV14	TGTGCCAGCAGCCAAGGAACACGACCGGAATTCTACAATGAGCAGTTCTTC	CASSQGTRPEFYNEQFF
.	TRBJ2-1	.	TRBV19	TGTGCCAGTAGTCCTACTACGGACGCCTACAATGAGCAGTTCTTC	CASSPTTDAYNEQFF
TRBD1	TRBJ2-5	.	TRBV29-1	TGCAGCGTGGACAGGGGCCGCGAGACCCAGTACTTC	CSVDRGRETQYF
.	TRBJ2-6	once	TRBV27	TGTGCCAGCAGTCAAAGATTCTCTGGGGCCAACGTCCTGACTTTC	CASSQRFSGANVLTF
.	TRBJ2-5	few	TRBV5-1	TGCGCCAGCAGCTTCGACTCGAAAGAGACCCAGTACTTC	CASSFDSKETQYF
TRBD2	TRBJ2-1	.	TRBV2	TGTGCCAGCAGTGAAGGACTAGCAGTCTACAATGAGCAGTTCTTC	CASSEGLAVYNEQFF
TRBD1	TRBJ1-4	once	TRBV7-9	TGTGCCAGCAGCTGGACAGGGCATGAAAAACTGTTTTTT	CASSWTGHEKLFF
.	TRBJ1-5	once	TRBV4-2	TGTGCCAGCAGCCAAGATAGGGCTGGGTACAATCAGCCCCAGCATTTT	CASSQDRAGYNQPQHF
.	TRBJ1-1	.	TRBV7-2	TGTGCCAGCAGTCCTCGGACCGCAACCAGGGGCACTGAAGCTTTCTTT	CASSPRTATRGTEAFF
TRBD1	TRBJ2-7	.	TRBV5-4	TGTGCCAGCAGCGACAGGGGAAGGACTTGGTACGAGCAGTACTTC	CASSDRGRTWYEQYF
.	TRBJ2-7	.	TRBV15	TGTGCCACCAGCAGAGATCTACAGGTCAACGAGCAGTACTTC	CATSRDLQVNEQYF
.	TRBJ1-2	.	TRBV19	TGTGCCAGTAGTTCCACCGTAACCCAACCGGGAGGCTACACCTTC	CASSSTVTQPGGYTF
.	TRBJ2-1	.	TRBV6-6	TGTGCCAGCAGTTACTCTGGGGCGCGGGTCAATGAGCAGTTCTTC	CASSYSGARVNEQFF
TRBD1	TRBJ1-2	.	TRBV28	TGTGCCAGCATTCTTACCCGGGACAGGGCGGTCTATGGCTACACCTTC	CASILTRDRAVYGYTF
.	TRBJ1-2	.	TRBV5-6	TGTGCCAGCAGAGGCCACGGACAGTTCCCATTCTTC	CASRGHGQFPFF
.	TRBJ2-3	.	TRBV15	TGTGCCACCAGCAGGGGTCAGGGGGGACGAGCACTGGTTACGCAGTATTTT	CATSRGQGGRALVTQYF
.	TRBJ1-2	.	TRBV28	TGTGCCAGCTCCCCCTACAGAGGCTATGGCTACACCTTC	CASSPYRGYGYTF
TRBD2	TRBJ2-3	.	TRBV5-1	TGCGCCAGCAGCAGGACTAGAGATACGCAGTATTTT	CASSRTRDTQYF
.	TRBJ2-2	.	TRBV28	TGTGCCAGCAGCAACTCGGGACAGAACACCGGGGAGCTGTTTTTT	CASSNSGQNTGELFF
.	TRBJ1-5	.	TRBV19	TGTGCCAGTAGGCCGAACGCGGACAGACCCCAGCATTTT	CASRPNADRPQHF
.	TRBJ1-1	.	TRBV28	TGTGCCAGCAGTTTTGAGGGCTCTGAAGCTTTCTTT	CASSFEGSEAFF
.	TRBJ2-5	once	TRBV7-2	TGTGCCAGCAGCTCCCTCCGAGAGACCCAGTACTTC	CASSSLRETQYF
.	TRBJ2-6	.	TRBV19	TGTGCCAGTAGTATAGTCGGGGGACAAGCCAACGTCCTGACTTTC	CASSIVGGQANVLTF
.	TRBJ2-7	.	TRBV28	TGTGCCAGCAGTTTAGGGGGGGGCGGGGGCCCCTACGAGCAGTACTTC	CASSLGGGGGPYEQYF
TRBD1	TRBJ1-5	.	TRBV14	TGTGCCAGCAGCCCTGGGACAGACACTAGCAATCAGCCCCAGCATTTT	CASSPGTDTSNQPQHF
.	TRBJ2-2	once	TRBV5-1	TGCGCCAGCAGCTTGGGGGACGGCGGGGAGCTGTTTTTT	CASSLGDGGELFF
.	TRBJ2-1	few	TRBV7-2	TGTGCCAGCAGCTTAGGGGCTACCCCTGAGCAGTTCTTC	CASSLGATPEQFF
TRBD1	TRBJ1-5	.	TRBV6-1	TGTGCCAGCAGTTCGGGAGCAGGGGGACAGCCCCAGCATTTT	CASSSGAGGQPQHF
.	TRBJ1-5	.	TRBV27	TGTGCCAGCAGTTTAACAGGGTCCAATCAGCCCCAGCATTTT	CASSLTGSNQPQHF
.	TRBJ2-7	.	TRBV4-1	TGCGCCAGCAGCCAAGTCGGTCGGGGCTCCTACGAGCAGTACTTC	CASSQVGRGSYEQYF
.	TRBJ1-2	.	TRBV19	TGTGCCAGTAGTCTACAGGGAGGCTACACCTTC	CASSLQGGYTF
TRBD2	TRBJ2-1	.	TRBV7-9	TGTGCCAGCAGCCTGGGGACTAGCGGGGGGAAGGATGAGCAGTTCTTC	CASSLGTSGGKDEQFF
.	TRBJ2-2	.	TRBV18	TGTGCCAGCTCATCAACGTCGGCCGGGGAGCTGTTTTTT	CASSSTSAGELFF
.	TRBJ1-1	medium-sized	TRBV28	TGTGCCAGCAGTTTCCTGGATCGGAACACTGAAGCTTTCTTT	CASSFLDRNTEAFF
.	TRBJ2-3	.	TRBV20-1	TGCAGTGCCGGTCCTTCAGATACGCAGTATTTT	CSAGPSDTQYF
.	TRBJ1-1	.	TRBV7-2	TGTGCCAGCAGTTCAGAGGGGGGGACTGAAGCTTTCTTT	CASSSEGGTEAFF
TRBD2	TRBJ2-1	once	TRBV5-6	TGTGCCAGCAGCATGCTCACTAGCGGGGGCTACAATGAGCAGTTCTTC	CASSMLTSGGYNEQFF
.	TRBJ2-3	once	TRBV5-4	TGTGCCAGCAGCTTGGGGGCGCTAGAGTACACAGATACGCAGTATTTT	CASSLGALEYTDTQYF
TRBD1	TRBJ1-6	.	TRBV18	TGTGCCAGCTCACCAAGAGAAGGACAGGGCCACTCTAATTCACCCCTCCACTTT	CASSPREGQGHSNSPLHF
.	TRBJ1-2	.	TRBV6-5	TGTGCCAGCAGTTCCCCAGGAGGAGAGGGTAACTATGGCTACACCTTC	CASSSPGGEGNYGYTF
TRBD2	TRBJ2-5	.	TRBV5-1	TGCGCCAGCAGCTTGGTTCTAGCGGGGTTCCAAGAGACCCAGTACTTC	CASSLVLAGFQETQYF
TRBD2	TRBJ2-2	.	TRBV18	TGTGCCAGCTCACCACCGGGACTAGCGGGGGGACGAATCGGGGAGCTGTTTTTT	CASSPPGLAGGRIGELFF
TRBD1	TRBJ1-3	.	TRBV25-1	TGTGCCAGCAGTTGGACAGGGTCTGGAAACACCATATATTTT	CASSWTGSGNTIYF
.	TRBJ1-1	.	TRBV30	TGTGCCTGGAGTTACGAGGGGGACACGGCTGAAGCTTTCTTT	CAWSYEGDTAEAFF
.	TRBJ2-6	.	TRBV27	TGTGCCAGCAGAAGGCAGGCAAGCTCTGGGGCCAACGTCCTGACTTTC	CASRRQASSGANVLTF
.	TRBJ2-7	.	TRBV5-5	TGTGCCAGCAGCGCGACAGACTACGAGCAGTACTTC	CASSATDYEQYF
.	TRBJ1-1	.	TRBV4-2	TGTGCCAGCAGCCAAGAGTGGGGGAGAGGCACTGAAGCTTTCTTT	CASSQEWGRGTEAFF
TRBD2	TRBJ2-3	.	TRBV7-2	TGTGCCAGCAGCACTAGCGGGGGGAGCACAGATACGCAGTATTTT	CASSTSGGSTDTQYF
TRBD2	TRBJ2-1	.	TRBV29-1	TGCAGCGTTTATATACTAGCGGCAGTACATGAGCAGTTCTTC	CSVYILAAVHEQFF
.	TRBJ2-3	.	TRBV7-2	TGTGCCAGCAGCTTAGTTAGCGGCCCTTCCGATACGCAGTATTTT	CASSLVSGPSDTQYF